This is a list of T cell receptor beta chains from one sample in a study of Graves' ophthalmopathy and Graves' hyperthyroidism. TCRdb re-analysed the multiplex PCR reads in MiXCR, keeping a single row per CDR3 protein. This table has around 1.1 million distinct CDR3 sequences, about 36% appearing once. Sequenced: peripheral blood or thyroid tissue (not recorded which). These receptors were taken from an adult man with Graves' hyperthyroidism. CDR3s include the opening cysteine and the closing phenylalanine or tryptophan. The D gene is left open where the match is weak. Size is stated for part of the rows, as once, few or many counts, or as a class when the clone is expanded.

>TRBJ1-6|.|.|TRBV20-1
TGCAGTGCTCCGAGGGGGGCCCTCTCGGATTCACCCCTCCACTTT
CSAPRGALSDSPLHF
>TRBJ2-7|.|few|TRBV5-6
TGTGCCAGCAGCTTTCTGGGACACGTGGACGAGCAGTACTTC
CASSFLGHVDEQYF
>TRBJ2-7|TRBD1|many|TRBV2
TGTGCCAGCGCGGGACAGGGAACCTACGAGCAGTACTTC
CASAGQGTYEQYF
>TRBJ2-5|TRBD2|many|TRBV7-3
TGTGCCAGCAGCTTAATGGGGGGGGGGAACCAAGAGACCCAGTACTTC
CASSLMGGGNQETQYF
>TRBJ2-7|TRBD1|many|TRBV19
TGTGCCAGTAGTACTGGGACAGGAGAAGCCTACGAGCAGTACTTC
CASSTGTGEAYEQYF
>TRBJ1-4|.|many|TRBV11-2
TGTGCCAGCAGCTTAGATGGGGGTCGTTCTGAAAAACTGTTTTTT
CASSLDGGRSEKLFF
>TRBJ1-2|.|many|TRBV5-1
TGCGCCAGCAGCTTAAGGACAGACCATGGCTACACCTTC
CASSLRTDHGYTF
>TRBJ2-7|.|many|TRBV7-2
TGTGCCAGCAGCTTAGTAGACAGCTACGAGCAGTACTTC
CASSLVDSYEQYF
>TRBJ1-2|.|.|TRBV7-9
TGTGCCAGCAGCTCCGATCCGGGAGGGGACTATGGCTACACCTTC
CASSSDPGGDYGYTF
>TRBJ2-7|.|few|TRBV6-5
TGTGCCAGCAGGAGGAACAGGGCCATGTACGAGCAGTACTTC
CASRRNRAMYEQYF
>TRBJ2-5|TRBD1|many|TRBV2
TGTGCCAGCAGTCCCCGTGGACAGGGGTACTTC
CASSPRGQGYF
>TRBJ1-1|.|.|TRBV7-9
TGTGCCAGCAGCTTTAGGGGGTACCCGGGCTCACATTTGGAAGCTTTCTTT
CASSFRGYPGSHLEAFF
>TRBJ1-1|.|many|TRBV9
TGTGCCAGCAGCTCCCGACAGTCCTGGGGAGACACTGAAGCTTTCTTT
CASSSRQSWGDTEAFF
>TRBJ2-7|TRBD1|.|TRBV9
TGTGCCAGCAGCGAGGGGGGACAGGGTGGCGAGCAGTACTTC
CASSEGGQGGEQYF
>TRBJ1-6|.|.|TRBV20-1
TGCAGTGCTAGTCCGACGGGGGCTCTTAATTCACCCCTCCACTTT
CSASPTGALNSPLHF
>TRBJ1-1|.|many|TRBV19
TGTGCCAGTAGTATGGGTCCCAGCAGGGACACTGAAGCTTTCTTT
CASSMGPSRDTEAFF
>TRBJ2-7|.|.|TRBV9
TGTGCCAGCAGCGTTGGTCAGGGGCGAGAGCAGTACTTC
CASSVGQGREQYF
>TRBJ2-7|.|.|TRBV2
TGTGCCAGCAGTCGACAGGTTCCCGGGGAGCTGTACTTC
CASSRQVPGELYF
>TRBJ1-1|.|many|TRBV3-1
TGTGCCAGCAGCCAAGGTTATCCTGAAGCTTTCTTT
CASSQGYPEAFF
>TRBJ2-6|.|.|TRBV6-5
TGTGCCAGCAGTGAAGTACAGGGAGGGGCCAACGTCCTGACTTTC
CASSEVQGGANVLTF
>TRBJ2-2|.|many|TRBV19
TGTGCCAGTAGTAGAACAGGGAGCACCGGGGAGCTGTTTTTT
CASSRTGSTGELFF
>TRBJ1-6|.|many|TRBV11-2
TGTGCCAGCAGCTTAGGCAGGGGTAATTCACCCCTCCACTTT
CASSLGRGNSPLHF
>TRBJ1-1|.|.|TRBV3-1
TGTGCCAGCAGCCAAGATGTCCGTACTGAAGCTTTCTTT
CASSQDVRTEAFF
>TRBJ2-7|TRBD1|.|TRBV29-1
TGCAGCCCGCGTGACAGGGGGCTCGAGCAGTACTTC
CSPRDRGLEQYF
>TRBJ1-5|.|many|TRBV7-9
TGTGCCAGCAGCTTGCCAGGACAGAATCAGCCCCAGCATTTT
CASSLPGQNQPQHF
>TRBJ1-6|TRBD1|once|TRBV7-2
TGTGCCAGCAGCTTAGAGATACAGGGGATACCCCTCCACTTT
CASSLEIQGIPLHF
>TRBJ1-5|TRBD1|many|TRBV4-2
TGTGCCAGCAGCCAAGGGACAGGCGTGCAGCCCCAGCATTTT
CASSQGTGVQPQHF
>TRBJ2-7|.|many|TRBV5-1
TGCGCCAGCAGCTTCGGCGGCAGGGAGAGCTCCTACGAGCAGTACTTC
CASSFGGRESSYEQYF
>TRBJ2-5|.|.|TRBV7-2
TGTGCCAGCAGCCAATCTGACAGAGCCCAGTACTTC
CASSQSDRAQYF
>TRBJ1-1|.|.|TRBV10-3
TGTGCCAGCACGGGGCCAAACACCGGGGGCCCTGAAGCTTTCTTT
CASTGPNTGGPEAFF
>TRBJ2-1|TRBD2|.|TRBV7-2
TGTGCCAGCAGCTCAAGCCGGACTAGCGGGAGAACCAATGAGCAGTTCTTC
CASSSSRTSGRTNEQFF
>TRBJ1-1|.|few|TRBV6-5
TGTGCCAGCAGCCAGGGCCTCGGAGCTTTCTTT
CASSQGLGAFF
>TRBJ2-6|.|.|TRBV30
TGTGCCTGGATGGGGGTGGGTTCTGCTTCTGGGGCCAACGTCCTGACTTTC
CAWMGVGSASGANVLTF
>TRBJ1-1|.|.|TRBV7-6
TGTGCCAGCAGCCGGAGGGACGGGCACACTGAAGATTTCTTT
CASSRRDGHTEDFF
>TRBJ2-7|.|.|TRBV29-1
TGCAGCGGGGGGGCTACTAGCGACGAGCAGTACTTC
CSGGATSDEQYF
>TRBJ1-5|TRBD1|many|TRBV12-3/TRBV12-4
TGTGCCAGCAGCTCGACAGGGTACAATCAGCCCCAGCATTTT
CASSSTGYNQPQHF
>TRBJ2-2|TRBD2|.|TRBV12-3/TRBV12-4
TGTGCCAGCGCTTCATCCGGGACTAGCGGGGAGCTGTTTTTT
CASASSGTSGELFF
>TRBJ2-7|.|few|TRBV2
TGTGCCAGCAGTATTCCTCGTCCCGACTACGAGCAGTACTTC
CASSIPRPDYEQYF
>TRBJ2-2|TRBD2|.|TRBV4-1
TGCGCCAGCAGCCGCAGGACTAGCGGGGGGGCCCTCACCGGGGAGCTGTTTTTT
CASSRRTSGGALTGELFF
>TRBJ2-1|TRBD1|.|TRBV7-9
TGTGCCAGCAGCTTAGTAGCGCAGGACAGGAACCGGCAGTTCTTC
CASSLVAQDRNRQFF
>TRBJ1-5|.|few|TRBV6-2/TRBV6-3
TGTGCCAGCAGTTACTTAGAGGGGCTTCAGCCCCAGCATTTT
CASSYLEGLQPQHF
>TRBJ1-1|.|many|TRBV5-1
TGCGCCAGCAGCCCGGGGCTGGCAACGAACACTGAAGCTTTCTTT
CASSPGLATNTEAFF
>TRBJ2-5|TRBD1|.|TRBV12-3/TRBV12-4
TGTGCCAGCGTTGTGTGGGACAGCGAAGAGACCCAGTACTTC
CASVVWDSEETQYF
>TRBJ2-7|.|many|TRBV7-8
TGTGCCAGCAGCTTCGCCGACGGGAGCTCCTACGAGCAGTACTTC
CASSFADGSSYEQYF
>TRBJ2-7|TRBD2|many|TRBV7-3
TGTGCCAGCAGCCCTTTAGCGGGAGAAGCCTACGAGCAGTACTTC
CASSPLAGEAYEQYF
>TRBJ2-5|.|few|TRBV12-3/TRBV12-4
TGTGCCAGCAGTCCCCTCTGGGACCAAGAGACCCAGTACTTC
CASSPLWDQETQYF
>TRBJ1-3|.|.|TRBV19
TGTGCCAGTAGTTTTACAGGTTTCTCTGGAAACACCATATATTTT
CASSFTGFSGNTIYF
>TRBJ2-2|.|many|TRBV5-1
TGCGCCAGCAGCTTGGTCCAGCGACCGAACACCGGGGAGCTGTTTTTT
CASSLVQRPNTGELFF
>TRBJ1-5|.|many|TRBV2
TGTGCCAGCAAAGAGGGGGTTGATCAGCCCCAGCATTTT
CASKEGVDQPQHF
>TRBJ2-7|TRBD1|few|TRBV10-3
TGTGCCATCAGTGAGGGGACAGGGTCTTACGAGCAGTACTTC
CAISEGTGSYEQYF
>TRBJ1-1|.|once|TRBV9
TGTGCCAGCAGAGTAGTTCCGGGCACTGAAGCTTTCTTT
CASRVVPGTEAFF
>TRBJ2-2|.|many|TRBV5-1
TGCGCCAGCAGTCGCGGGGGCGGGAAGCTGTTTTTT
CASSRGGGKLFF
>TRBJ2-5|TRBD2|many|TRBV7-8
TGTGCCAGCAGCTTAGATTTTGCGGGGGAGAGGGAGACCCAGTACTTC
CASSLDFAGERETQYF
>TRBJ1-4|.|.|TRBV2
TGTGCCAGCCTATACGTTGGGGAAGAAAAACTGTTTTTT
CASLYVGEEKLFF
>TRBJ1-5|TRBD1|few|TRBV6-5
TGTGCCAGCGCTGGACAGGGCCGACAGCCCCAGCATTTT
CASAGQGRQPQHF